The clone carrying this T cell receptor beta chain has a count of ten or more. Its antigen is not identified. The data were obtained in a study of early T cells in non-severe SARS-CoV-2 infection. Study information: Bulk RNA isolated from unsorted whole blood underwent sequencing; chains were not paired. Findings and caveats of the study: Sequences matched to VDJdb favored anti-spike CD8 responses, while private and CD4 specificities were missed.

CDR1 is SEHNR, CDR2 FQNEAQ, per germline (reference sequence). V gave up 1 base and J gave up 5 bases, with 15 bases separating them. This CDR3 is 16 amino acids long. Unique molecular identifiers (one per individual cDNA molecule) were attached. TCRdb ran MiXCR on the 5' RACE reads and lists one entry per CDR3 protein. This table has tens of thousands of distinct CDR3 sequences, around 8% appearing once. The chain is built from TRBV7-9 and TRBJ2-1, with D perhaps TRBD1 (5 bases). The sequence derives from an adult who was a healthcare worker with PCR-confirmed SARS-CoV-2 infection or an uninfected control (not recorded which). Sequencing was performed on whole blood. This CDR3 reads CASSLGLGAVDNEQFF. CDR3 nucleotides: TGTGCCAGCAGCTTAGGTCTAGGGGCCGTTGACAATGAGCAGTTCTTC.